This record concerns one TCR beta chain sequence. This sample includes further DNA sequences coding for the same CDR3. This record comes from a study of TIL therapy for anti-PD-1-resistant metastatic lung cancer. Time point meaning: pre-treatment sample, taken before nivolumab and TIL therapy. V lost 0 bases, J lost 4 bases, and 8 bases lay in between. In germline, CDR1 is SGHRS, CDR2 YFSETQ. The CDR3 spans 14 residues. The immunoSEQ assay was v3. The repertoire was sequenced with immunoSEQ multiplex PCR; TCRdb's copy has only in-frame clones and lacks some. The sample lists fewer than 60,000 clones, 70% to 90% occurring once.

The V and J genes are TRBV5-1 and TRBJ1-5; D may be TRBD1 (5 bases). This receptor was taken from a person between 25 and 80 years old with non-small cell lung cancer. This sample comprised blood, obtained at baseline. The CDR3 here is CASSLVGGNQPQHF. CDR3 in DNA: TGCGCCAGCAGCTTGGTGGGGGGGAATCAGCCCCAGCATTTT.